The 24 T cell receptor beta chains given below trace back to one sample, sequenced in a study of cytomegalovirus exposure and HLA in healthy donors. The PCR ran on 60 Vbeta and 13 Jbeta primers. Generated by immunoSEQ multiplex PCR, the TCRdb table keeps only in-frame clones and is missing some. The data contain more than 90,000 clones, 78% of them singletons. Sequencing was carried out using PBMCs. The receptors come from a woman aged 55-69 years in good health and CMV-seronegative.

This clone appeared a few times. The genes are TRBV6-5 and TRBJ2-1; perhaps TRBD2 as D (7 bases). V was shortened by 4 bases and J by 0 bases, with 13 bases between the two germline ends. The germline V gene has CDR1 MNHEY and CDR2 SVGAGI. This CDR3 spans 16 amino acids. The CDR3 loop reads CASSSRGGISYNEQFF. The CDR3, as DNA: TGTGCCAGCAGTTCCCGCGGGGGCATCTCCTACAATGAGCAGTTCTTC.

The V call is TRBV4-3, the J call TRBJ2-7; maybe TRBD2 (5 bases). The CDR3 length is 15 residues. Germline CDR1 is LGHNA and CDR2 is YSLEER. The V end lost 0 bases, the J end lost 0 bases, and 9 bases lay between the germline ends. CDR3 sequence: CASSQDPGSSYEQYF. Here the CDR3 DNA reads TGCGCCAGCAGCCAAGACCCGGGGAGCTCCTACGAGCAGTACTTC.

The rearrangement joins TRBV27 to TRBJ2-1, with a possible D match to TRBD1 (6 bases). V was pared by 2 bases and J by 9 bases, with 11 bases between. Germline CDR1 and CDR2: MNHEY and SMNVEV (reference sequence). The CDR3 runs to 13 residues. CDR3 in DNA: TGTGCCAGCAGTTTAACAGGGTGGGGTGAGCAGTTCTTC. Translation gives CASSLTGWGEQFF.

This chain uses TRBV14 with TRBJ1-1; TRBD1 matches 8 bases. The germline V gene has CDR1 SGHDN and CDR2 FVKESK. CDR3 size: 14 residues. The ends lost 4 bases at V and 3 bases at J; junction bases unmatched: 4. DNA for the CDR3: TGTGCCAGCAGCCGCAGGGGGCTGGACACTGAAGCTTTCTTT. Its protein product is CASSRRGLDTEAFF.

The V call is TRBV27, the J call TRBJ2-1; tentative D call: TRBD2 (5 bases). The germline CDR1 and CDR2 sequences are MNHEY and SMNVEV (reference sequence). Trimming left V 5 bases short and J 1 base short, with 15 bases between. This CDR3 region has 16 residues. CDR3: CASSPVAGGSYNEQFF. The CDR3 region has the DNA TGTGCCAGCAGTCCCGTCGCGGGCGGGTCCTACAATGAGCAGTTCTTC.

This clone was picked up one time. The chain links TRBV5-1 to TRBJ2-2; 10 bases fit TRBD2. CDR3 size: 17 residues. Germline V CDR1 and CDR2: SGHRS, YFSETQ. V was clipped by 1 base and J by 7 bases; unmatched bases: 10. CDR3 sequence (DNA): TGCGCCAGCAGCTTGCCCGGACTAGCGGCCCTGGGCGGGGAGCTGTTTTTT. Protein product: CASSLPGLAALGGELFF. Combining the CDR3 with reference TRBV5-1 and TRBJ2-2 gives the whole variable domain KAGVTQTPRYLIKTRGQQVTLSCSPISGHRSVSWYQQTPGQGLQFLFEYFSETQRNKGNFPGRFSGRQFSNSRSEMNVSTLELGDSALYLCASSLPGLAALGGELFFGEGSRLTVL.

The chain links TRBV30 to TRBJ2-1; D is ambiguous. The CDR3 extends over 13 amino acids. Trimming removed 2 bases at V and 6 bases at J, with 11 bases between. In germline, CDR1 is GTSNPN, CDR2 SVGIG (reference sequence). The CDR3, as DNA: TGTGCCTGGAGTAATTTAGTTCTCAATGAGCAGTTCTTC. Amino acid sequence: CAWSNLVLNEQFF.

This chain uses TRBV29-1 with TRBJ2-5, with 8 bases lining up with TRBD1. This CDR3 spans 13 amino acids. CDR1 SQVTM and CDR2 ANQGSEA come from the germline V gene. Trimming took 6 bases from V and 5 from J; bases not matched to a gene: 8. CDR3 bases: TGCAGCGTGGGGACAGGAGGTCCGGAGACCCAGTACTTC. Amino acid sequence: CSVGTGGPETQYF.

This chain connects TRBV7-2 to TRBJ2-7; TRBD2 aligns across 10 bases. The V segment lost 1 base and the J segment 4 bases; nucleotides outside the gene matches: 7. The CDR3 totals 16 residues. Germline V gene sequence: CDR1 SGHTA, CDR2 FQGNSA. CDR3: CASSLGAAGGPYEQYF. CDR3 sequence (DNA): TGTGCCAGCAGCTTAGGTGCAGCGGGAGGGCCTTACGAGCAGTACTTC.

The V call is TRBV10-3, the J call TRBJ2-7; D unclear. Germline V gene data show CDR1 as ENHRY and CDR2 as SYGVKD. The CDR3 totals 13 residues. Trimming left V 0 bases short and J 4 bases short, with 7 bases between. CDR3 loop: CAISESINYEQYF. CDR3 nucleotide sequence: TGTGCCATCAGTGAGTCCATCAATTACGAGCAGTACTTC.

V and J are TRBV9 and TRBJ1-2, with 10 bases identical to TRBD1. V was pared by 3 bases and J by 5 bases, with 7 bases of the junction left unmatched. Germline-derived CDR1 and CDR2 are SGDLS and YYNGEE. The CDR3 runs to 15 residues. The CDR3 nucleotides are TGTGCCAGCAGCGCGGCGACAGGGGGCCATTATGGCTACACCTTC. The encoded protein is CASSAATGGHYGYTF.

V usage is TRBV7-9 and J usage is TRBJ2-7; 10 bases align to TRBD1. Germline V gene data show CDR1 as SEHNR and CDR2 as FQNEAQ (reference sequence). The CDR3 runs to 14 residues. The V gene end was trimmed by 3 bases and the J gene end by 6 bases; junction bases not matched to a gene: 5. CDR3 in DNA: TGTGCCAGCAGCTTGGGACAGGGGTTCTCCGAGCAGTACTTC. Protein product: CASSLGQGFSEQYF.

The chain recombines TRBV19 with TRBJ1-5, with TRBD1 as a possible D gene (6 bases). CDR3 length: 15 residues. V was cut by 4 bases and J by 3 bases, with 13 bases left in between. Germline V gene sequence: CDR1 LNHDA, CDR2 SQIVND (reference sequence). The CDR3 DNA reads TGTGCCAGTAGTACTCCAGGGGTTAACAATCAGCCCCAGCATTTT. Its translation is CASSTPGVNNQPQHF.

This clone was seen just once. The chain has TRBV29-1 and TRBJ2-7; weak D call: TRBD1 (5 bases). CDR3 length equals 14 residues. The V gene's germline CDR1 is SQVTM and CDR2 ANQGSEA. Trimming took off 1 base at V and 5 bases at J, with 15 bases between the two ends. CDR3 region: CSVEGPGSPDEQYF. CDR3 DNA sequence: TGCAGCGTTGAAGGGCCAGGGTCCCCCGACGAGCAGTACTTC.

The gene calls are TRBV10-1 and TRBJ1-5, with D tentatively TRBD1 (5 bases). The CDR3 spans 14 residues. Germline CDR1 WNHNN, CDR2 SYGVQD (reference sequence). Trimming took 4 bases from V and 3 from J, leaving 10 bases between them. CDR3 region: CASSGGDPNQPQHF. CDR3 DNA sequence: TGCGCCAGCAGTGGGGGCGACCCCAATCAGCCCCAGCATTTT.

This clone was found once. CDR3 coding DNA: TGTGCCAGCAGGGGAGGGTCAAACTACGAGCAGTACTTC. Encoded protein: CASRGGSNYEQYF. This sequence joins TRBV14 and TRBJ2-7, with 7 bases matching TRBD2. V was clipped by 6 bases and J by 3 bases; unmatched bases: 5. The CDR3 is made up of 13 amino acids. The germline V gene has CDR1 SGHDN and CDR2 FVKESK.

The gene calls are TRBV28 and TRBJ2-7; 8 nucleotides agree with TRBD2. Germline V CDR1 and CDR2: MDHEN, SYDVKM. This CDR3 is built from 14 residues. After removal of 3 bases from V and 1 base from J, the junction contained 2 bases not matched to a gene. CDR3 in amino acids: CASSFLAGSYEQYF. CDR3 DNA: TGTGCCAGCAGTTTTTTAGCGGGGTCCTACGAGCAGTACTTC.

The chain couples TRBV6-1 to TRBJ2-1, with TRBD1 matching 9 bases. The germline V gene has CDR1 MNHNS and CDR2 SASEGT. The length of the CDR3 is 16 residues. V trimming: 1 base; J trimming: 5 bases; junction bases outside the gene matches: 6. The CDR3 reads CASSEVGQGRNNEQFF. The CDR3 coding sequence is TGTGCCAGCAGTGAAGTGGGACAGGGAAGGAACAATGAGCAGTTCTTC.

This clone appeared a single time. The V gene is TRBV4-3, the J gene TRBJ2-7; TRBD2 agrees at 14 bases. Germline lookup yields CDR1 LGHNA and CDR2 YSLEER. After removal of 2 bases from V and 3 bases from J, the junction contained 3 bases not matched to a gene. The CDR3 spans 16 residues. In nucleotides, the CDR3 is TGCGCCAGCAGCCAACGGGGGACTAGCGGGAGCTACGAGCAGTACTTC. Encoded protein: CASSQRGTSGSYEQYF.

V usage is TRBV5-1 and J usage is TRBJ2-3, with D possibly being TRBD2 (5 bases). Germline lookup yields CDR1 SGHRS and CDR2 YFSETQ. The CDR3 length is 15 residues. Trimming cost V 0 bases and J 2 bases, with 10 bases left between them. CDR3 DNA: TGCGCCAGCAGCTTGGACCCGGGGAACACAGATACGCAGTATTTT. As protein: CASSLDPGNTDTQYF.

The chain couples TRBV6-1 to TRBJ1-2; 9 bases align to TRBD1. CDR3 length: 15 amino acids. CDR1 is MNHNS and CDR2 is SASEGT in the germline V gene. The trim removed 8 bases at V and 3 bases at J, leaving 10 bases unmatched. The CDR3 reads CASRQGEAYHYGYTF. The DNA of the CDR3 is TGTGCCAGCCGACAGGGGGAAGCTTACCACTATGGCTACACCTTC.

The chain uses TRBV4-3 and TRBJ2-1; 11 nucleotides line up with TRBD2. CDR3 length: 18 amino acids. CDR1 and CDR2 from the germline V gene are LGHNA and YSLEER. V lost 4 bases to trimming and J lost 0 bases; unmatched junction nucleotides: 8. For the CDR3, the DNA is TGCGCCAGCAGCCTTTGGACTAGCGGGTCAAGCTCCTACAATGAGCAGTTCTTC. Protein: CASSLWTSGSSSYNEQFF.

This clone was counted a single time. The chain has TRBV19 and TRBJ2-2, with D tentatively TRBD2 (7 bases). Between the trimmed V and J ends, which lost 6 bases and 0 bases, there was a span of 20 bases. Per germline, CDR1 LNHDA and CDR2 SQIVND (reference sequence). The CDR3 contains 18 residues. The CDR3 DNA follows: TGTGCCAGTAGCCTCGATGGGGGGGCGCGAGCGAACACCGGGGAGCTGTTTTTT. Protein sequence: CASSLDGGARANTGELFF.

The chain uses TRBV27 and TRBJ1-1, with 10 bases identical to TRBD1. There are 15 residues in the CDR3. With 5 bases clipped from V and 4 bases from J, the junction kept 7 bases outside the gene matches. Germline V gives CDR1 MNHEY, CDR2 SMNVEV (reference sequence). As DNA, the CDR3 is TGTGCCAGCAGTGTGACAGGGGGCGCAGGCACTGAAGCTTTCTTT. Translation gives CASSVTGGAGTEAFF.